These T cell receptor beta chains were read from a single sample in a study of cytomegalovirus exposure and HLA in healthy donors. This table comes from immunoSEQ multiplex PCR, and its TCRdb copy is limited to in-frame clones, with some not included. Among some 140,000 clones listed, 70% to 80% were seen once. The sequenced material came from PBMCs. The receptor source for this set is a female donor in good health and CMV-seronegative. Each CDR3 is given with its conserved first and last residue. D genes are given only for firm matches. Expanded clones are given a class, and other clones once, few, many or no size at all.

v_gene	d_gene	j_gene	abundance	CDR3aa	CDR3nt
TRBV6-1	NA	TRBJ1-5	few	CASSSLRGQPQHF	TGTGCCAGCTCCTCCCTGCGGGGACAGCCCCAGCATTTT
TRBV6-7	NA	TRBJ1-3	NA	CASSYFPGAGNTIYF	TGTGCCAGCAGTTACTTTCCGGGGGCTGGAAACACCATATATTTT
TRBV7-3	TRBD1	TRBJ1-1	NA	CASSDDRAEAFF	TGTGCCAGCAGTGACGACAGGGCAGAAGCTTTCTTT
TRBV21-1	NA	TRBJ2-3	NA	CASSNIQGNRTDTQYF	TGTGCCAGCAGCAATATACAGGGGAATAGAACAGATACGCAGTATTTT
TRBV27	TRBD1	TRBJ2-7	NA	CASSPLRGRGSGYEQYF	TGTGCCAGCAGTCCCCTTCGGGGCAGGGGGTCCGGCTACGAGCAGTACTTC
TRBV2	NA	TRBJ1-2	NA	CASTWESLWGYTF	TGTGCCAGCACCTGGGAGAGTCTATGGGGCTACACCTTC
TRBV7-2	NA	TRBJ1-1	NA	CASSLARTPLNTEAFF	TGTGCCAGCAGCTTAGCGCGTACCCCCTTGAACACTGAAGCTTTCTTT
TRBV6-5	NA	TRBJ1-6	few	CASSYSITGNNSPLHF	TGTGCCAGCAGTTACTCGATAACGGGGAACAATTCACCCCTCCACTTT
TRBV9	TRBD2	TRBJ2-7	NA	CASSVGASGEYEQYF	TGTGCCAGCAGCGTAGGGGCTAGCGGAGAATACGAGCAGTACTTC
TRBV27	NA	TRBJ1-2	NA	CATRGGGAGYTF	TGTGCCACCCGTGGGGGGGGCGCTGGCTACACCTTC
TRBV27	NA	TRBJ2-4	NA	CASTEGGVQYF	TGTGCCAGCACCGAGGGGGGGGTTCAGTACTTC
TRBV6-1	NA	TRBJ1-2	NA	CASSEAQGSNYGYTF	TGTGCCAGCAGTGAAGCGCAGGGCTCTAACTATGGCTACACCTTC
TRBV7-2	NA	TRBJ2-5	once	CASSLVPFGEETQYF	TGTGCCAGCAGCTTAGTACCCTTCGGGGAAGAGACCCAGTACTTC
TRBV5-1	NA	TRBJ1-4	NA	CASGDGQGNEKLFF	TGCGCCAGCGGCGATGGTCAGGGTAATGAAAAACTGTTTTTT
TRBV23-1	TRBD2	TRBJ2-7	NA	CASSGGTPGTSGRPSFEQYF	TGCGCCAGCAGTGGCGGGACACCCGGGACTAGCGGGAGGCCCTCTTTCGAGCAGTACTTC
TRBV25-1	NA	TRBJ2-2	NA	CASSDFGKNTGELFF	TGTGCCAGCAGTGACTTCGGGAAGAACACCGGGGAGCTGTTTTTT
TRBV28	NA	TRBJ2-5	few	CASGPAAQYF	TGTGCCAGCGGGCCAGCAGCCCAGTACTTC
TRBV7-9	TRBD2	TRBJ2-3	NA	CASSLADSGGFGDTQYF	TGTGCCAGCAGCTTAGCGGATAGCGGGGGTTTTGGAGATACGCAGTATTTT
TRBV2	TRBD1	TRBJ1-1	few	CASSLQGDNTEAFF	TGTGCCAGCAGTCTACAGGGGGATAACACTGAAGCTTTCTTT
TRBV7-2	TRBD2	TRBJ2-5	NA	CASGRARETQYF	TGTGCCAGCGGGAGGGCCAGGGAGACCCAGTACTTC
TRBV27	TRBD2	TRBJ2-2	NA	CASSLAAGGTGGELFF	TGTGCCAGCAGTTTAGCGGCGGGAGGAACCGGCGGGGAGCTGTTTTTT
TRBV19	NA	TRBJ1-1	NA	CASTQIAFVNTEAFF	TGTGCCAGTACTCAGATTGCCTTTGTGAACACTGAAGCTTTCTTT
TRBV6-1	NA	TRBJ2-3	NA	CASSVRDTPHTQYF	TGTGCCAGCAGTGTCCGGGACACTCCACATACGCAGTATTTT
TRBV5-1	TRBD2	TRBJ2-3	NA	CASRRRGGASTDTQYF	TGCGCCAGCAGGCGTCGGGGGGGGGCTAGCACAGATACGCAGTATTTT
TRBV4-3	NA	TRBJ1-2	few	CASSQVQGFNYGYTF	TGCGCCAGCAGCCAAGTTCAGGGTTTTAACTATGGCTACACCTTC
TRBV7-2	TRBD2	TRBJ2-1	NA	CASGLAGSYNEQFF	TGTGCCAGCGGGCTAGCGGGTTCCTACAATGAGCAGTTCTTC
TRBV10-3	TRBD2	TRBJ2-6	few	CAISESGGSNVLTF	TGTGCCATCAGTGAGTCGGGAGGGTCCAACGTCCTGACTTTC
TRBV2	NA	TRBJ2-6	NA	CASSRSRGTSDSGANVLTF	TGTGCCAGCAGTCGAAGCAGAGGCACATCCGACTCTGGGGCCAACGTCCTGACTTTC
TRBV30	NA	TRBJ1-1	once	CASRTKMNTEAFF	TGTGCCTCCAGGACAAAAATGAACACTGAAGCTTTCTTT
TRBV28	NA	TRBJ1-6	NA	CASSRPSRGGALHF	TGTGCCAGCAGTCGCCCGTCCAGGGGTGGGGCCCTCCACTTT
TRBV10-3	NA	TRBJ2-1	NA	CAISELNEQFF	TGTGCCATCAGTGAGCTCAATGAGCAGTTCTTC
TRBV7-8	TRBD2	TRBJ2-3	NA	CASKRAGGSDTQYF	TGTGCCAGCAAACGAGCGGGAGGGTCTGATACGCAGTATTTT
TRBV29-1	NA	TRBJ2-3	NA	CSVEDPWRENPDTQYF	TGCAGCGTTGAAGATCCCTGGAGGGAGAACCCAGATACGCAGTATTTT
TRBV5-4	TRBD2	TRBJ2-1	NA	CASRPAGGQSYNEQFF	TGTGCCAGCAGGCCCGCGGGGGGGCAATCCTACAATGAGCAGTTCTTC
TRBV29-1	NA	TRBJ2-1	once	CSVGLHNEQFF	TGCAGCGTTGGGCTTCACAATGAGCAGTTCTTC
TRBV30	NA	TRBJ2-7	once	CAWGKGVSQYF	TGTGCCTGGGGAAAAGGGGTATCGCAGTACTTC
TRBV11-3	TRBD1	TRBJ1-2	NA	CASSLVTGGNGYTF	TGTGCCAGCAGCTTAGTGACAGGGGGCAATGGCTACACCTTC
TRBV19	NA	TRBJ1-2	NA	CASSIGHQLANYGYTF	TGTGCCAGTAGTATAGGACACCAGTTAGCTAACTATGGCTACACCTTC
TRBV5-1	TRBD2	TRBJ2-2	NA	CASSLEGLNTGELFF	TGCGCCAGCAGCTTGGAGGGACTAAACACCGGGGAGCTGTTTTTT